Each of the 31 T cell receptor beta chains below was sequenced from the same sample in a study of response to subunit inactivated influenza vaccine. MiXCR, run by TCRdb on the RT-PCR reads, gives a single entry per CDR3 protein. The table has about 610,000 distinct CDR3 sequences, 13% to 15% seen once. The sequences come from PBMCs from blood, collected 11 to 12 days after vaccination. These receptors came from a man aged 50 or older who received an inactivated influenza vaccine.

This chain joins TRBV5-4 and TRBJ2-2; a weak D match, TRBD2 (5 bases). CDR1 and CDR2 (germline): SGHNT, YYREEE (reference sequence). Trimming cost V 2 bases and J 7 bases, with 12 bases left between them. The CDR3 is made up of 14 amino acids. The CDR3 DNA reads as TGTGCCAGCAGCTTAGTTGGGAGTCACGGGGAGCTGTTTTTT. The encoded protein is CASSLVGSHGELFF.

This clonotype was seen only a few times. The rearrangement links TRBV5-1 to TRBJ2-2; the D gene is possibly TRBD1 (6 bases). The length of the CDR3 is 15 residues. Germline V CDR1 and CDR2: SGHRS, YFSETQ. The V end was cut by 4 bases, the J end by 1 base, with 11 bases between. Written as DNA, the CDR3 is TGCGCCAGCAGCAGGGACATAAGGAACACCGGGGAGCTGTTTTTT. Protein sequence: CASSRDIRNTGELFF.

This clonotype was seen only a few times. The CDR3 DNA sequence: TGTGCCAGCAGCCCGGCCGGGACCGCTTTCGGCAATCAGCCCCAGCATTTT. Encoded protein: CASSPAGTAFGNQPQHF. The chain employs TRBV6-2 or TRBV6-3 and TRBJ1-5, with D perhaps matching TRBD1 (5 bases). The CDR3 has 17 residues. Trimming took off 6 bases at V and 2 bases at J, with 20 bases between the two ends. Per the germline V gene, CDR1 is MNHEY and CDR2 is SVGEGT.

V is TRBV20-1 and J is TRBJ2-1, with 9 bases that match TRBD2. The germline gives CDR1 DFQATT, CDR2 SNEGSKA (reference sequence). V lost 3 bases to trimming and J lost 6 bases; unmatched junction nucleotides: 9. This CDR3 comprises 15 residues. CDR3 protein: CSASWREGRVNEQFF. The DNA of the CDR3 is TGCAGTGCTAGTTGGCGGGAGGGCCGGGTCAATGAGCAGTTCTTC.

This clonotype was seen many times. V and J are TRBV7-2 and TRBJ2-4, with a possible D match to TRBD2 (5 bases). Trimming left V 5 bases short and J 0 bases short, with 5 bases between. The length of the CDR3 is 13 residues. Germline V gives CDR1 SGHTA, CDR2 FQGNSA. CDR3: CASSGLAKNIQYF. In nucleotides, the CDR3 is TGTGCCAGCAGCGGACTAGCCAAAAACATTCAGTACTTC.

This rearrangement joins TRBV5-1 to TRBJ2-7; D is unclear. V was clipped by 0 bases and J by 0 bases, with 7 bases between them. In germline, CDR1 is SGHRS, CDR2 YFSETQ. The CDR3 runs 14 residues. DNA of the CDR3: TGCGCCAGCAGCTTGGAGCCGGTCTCCTACGAGCAGTACTTC. Its protein is CASSLEPVSYEQYF.

This clonotype was counted a few times. The V call is TRBV10-3, the J call TRBJ2-1, with 10 bases that match TRBD2. The germline V gene encodes CDR1 ENHRY and CDR2 SYGVKD. The V and J ends lost 6 bases and 4 bases, in that order; junction bases with no gene match: 6. The CDR3 has 15 residues. CDR3 sequence (DNA): TGTGCCATCAGGGGTGGACTAGCGGCGTACAATGAGCAGTTCTTC. It specifies CAIRGGLAAYNEQFF.

The V gene is TRBV12-5, the J gene TRBJ2-3; D unresolved. Germline CDR1 reads LGHNT; CDR2 reads FRNRAP. CDR3 length: 13 residues. The CDR3 sequence is CAIFRRSTDTQYF. In DNA, the CDR3 is TGTGCAATTTTCCGGCGGAGCACAGATACGCAGTATTTT.

This clonotype was detected only a few times. The chain has TRBV24-1 and TRBJ2-7; the D is unclear. The CDR3 is 11 amino acids. Deletions cut 3 bases from V and 9 bases from J, with 8 bases between. Per the germline V gene, CDR1 is KGHDR and CDR2 is SFDVKD. DNA for the CDR3: TGTGCCACCAGTGATGAAATCGTGCAGTACTTC. Protein sequence: CATSDEIVQYF.

This sequence joins TRBV20-1 and TRBJ2-7; D might be TRBD1 or TRBD2, each matching 5 bases. CDR1 is DFQATT and CDR2 is SNEGSKA in the germline V gene (reference sequence). V lost 6 bases to trimming and J lost 2 bases, with 20 bases between them. The CDR3 is 15 amino acids. The CDR3 sequence is CSAKPMGRLTYEQYF. CDR3 bases: TGCAGTGCGAAGCCGATGGGACGCCTGACCTACGAGCAGTACTTC.

V and J are TRBV5-5 and TRBJ2-1, with 8 bases aligning to TRBD2. Trimming took 0 bases from V and 5 from J; bases not matched to a gene: 4. This CDR3 region has 15 residues. The V gene's germline CDR1 is SGHKS and CDR2 YYEKEE (reference sequence). The CDR3 region is CASSLELAVNNEQFF. DNA of the CDR3: TGTGCCAGCAGCTTGGAACTAGCGGTGAACAATGAGCAGTTCTTC.

This clonotype was observed a few times. This chain joins TRBV20-1 and TRBJ2-7, with D possibly TRBD1 on 6 matching bases. The CDR3 spans 15 residues. Germline CDR1 and CDR2: DFQATT and SNEGSKA (reference sequence). The V end lost 5 bases, the J end lost 6 bases, and 23 bases lay between the germline ends. CDR3 nucleotides: TGCAGTGCTTACCTAACCGGCAGGGGAAGGCGCGAGCAGTACTTC. This codes for CSAYLTGRGRREQYF.

The chain's CDR3 is CASTFSILHEQYF. DNA for the CDR3: TGTGCCAGCACTTTCAGCATCCTCCACGAGCAGTACTTC. This chain links TRBV6-2 or TRBV6-3 with TRBJ2-7, with no clear D. This CDR3 has 13 amino acids. Germline V gene sequence: CDR1 MNHEY, CDR2 SVGEGT. Between the trimmed V and J ends, which lost 7 bases and 5 bases, there was a span of 15 bases.

This clonotype has only one observation. The V gene is TRBV10-3, the J gene TRBJ2-2; 8 nucleotides agree with TRBD2. With V trimmed by 2 bases and J by 4 bases, 3 bases remained unmatched. The germline V gene has CDR1 ENHRY and CDR2 SYGVKD. CDR3 length equals 15 residues. The CDR3 loop is CAISEGLAATGELFF. The CDR3 nucleotides read TGTGCCATCAGTGAGGGACTAGCTGCCACCGGGGAGCTGTTTTTT.

This clonotype was counted a few times. The gene calls are TRBV11-2 and TRBJ2-7; TRBD1 matches at 7 bases. Unmatched junction bases numbered 17, after V lost 4 bases and J lost 2 bases. Germline CDR1 SGHAT, CDR2 FQNNGV. This CDR3 has 18 amino acids. The CDR3 loop reads CASSSNLITPGQTYEQYF. The CDR3 region has the DNA TGTGCCAGCAGCTCGAACCTTATAACCCCGGGACAGACCTACGAGCAGTACTTC.

This clonotype was found a few times. CDR3 in amino acids: CASSPWGDGYTF. Here the CDR3 DNA reads TGCGCCAGCAGCCCCTGGGGCGATGGCTACACCTTC. The chain recombines TRBV4-1 with TRBJ1-2, with D possibly TRBD1 on 5 matching bases. CDR1 and CDR2 from the germline V gene are MGHRA and YSYEKL. The CDR3 has 12 amino acids. Trimming removed 4 bases at V and 6 bases at J, with 9 bases between.

This clonotype was seen only a few times. CDR3 sequence reads: CASSPGQGTIGYTF. The CDR3 DNA follows: TGTGCCAGCAGCCCTGGACAGGGTACGATTGGCTACACCTTC. The chain employs TRBV3-1 and TRBJ1-2; 8 bases line up with TRBD1. Germline loops: CDR1 LGHDT, CDR2 YNNKEL (reference sequence). The J segment lost 7 bases and the V segment lost 4 bases, leaving 8 bases of the junction unmatched. The CDR3 is 14 amino acids.

This chain links TRBV29-1 with TRBJ2-7; 9 nucleotides match TRBD2. The J segment lost 4 bases and the V segment lost 2 bases, leaving 9 bases of the junction unmatched. The V gene's germline CDR1 is SQVTM and CDR2 ANQGSEA. The CDR3 sequence is 15 residues long. For the CDR3, the DNA is TGCAGCGTTGAATTGGCGGGAGGGCCTCGGTACGAGCAGTACTTC. Amino acids: CSVELAGGPRYEQYF.

This clonotype was counted a few times. The J gene is TRBJ2-7, the V gene TRBV4-3; possible D gene TRBD1, 6 bases. This CDR3 has 15 residues. The germline gives CDR1 LGHNA, CDR2 YSLEER. V dropped 1 base and J dropped 1 base, with 11 bases sitting between them. CDR3 residues: CASSQVQGSSYEQYF. The CDR3 DNA sequence: TGCGCCAGCAGCCAAGTCCAGGGGTCGTCCTACGAGCAGTACTTC.

The V call is TRBV7-2, the J call TRBJ1-1; D remains ambiguous. Trimming took 5 bases from V and 4 from J, leaving 5 bases between them. There are 11 residues in the CDR3. CDR1 and CDR2 from the germline V gene are SGHTA and FQGNSA. The CDR3 here is CASSRATEAFF. As DNA, the CDR3 is TGTGCCAGCAGCCGTGCCACTGAAGCTTTCTTT.

This clonotype turned up a few times. The chain uses TRBV20-1 and TRBJ1-5; TRBD1 aligns across 8 bases. Looked up from germline, CDR1 is DFQATT and CDR2 is SNEGSKA (reference sequence). The junction had 4 bases not matched to a gene; V was cut back by 4 bases and J by 2 bases. There are 14 residues in the CDR3. DNA for the CDR3: TGCAGTGCTACCGGGACAGGACGCAATCAGCCCCAGCATTTT. It translates to CSATGTGRNQPQHF.

This clonotype was observed at least ten times. The CDR3 DNA follows: TGTGCCAGCAGGCCGGGTGGTTGGGGGAGGGATGAGCAGTTCTTC. Protein product: CASRPGGWGRDEQFF. This chain connects TRBV7-2 to TRBJ2-1; TRBD2 matches at 7 bases. CDR1 and CDR2 from the germline V gene are SGHTA and FQGNSA. V gave up 6 bases and J gave up 8 bases; unmatched junction bases: 13. This CDR3 spans 15 amino acids.

Comments on this clonotype: This may arise from a read error, as a much more abundant clone is one base away. The genes are TRBV4-3 and TRBJ2-7; unclear D gene. This CDR3 is 16 amino acids long. Germline V gives CDR1 LGHNA, CDR2 YSLEER. The CDR3 bases are TGCGCCAGCATCCAAGATCTCAGGACCGTCGATTACGAGCAGTACTTC. Translation: CASIQDLRTVDYEQYF.

The sample holds a few counts of this clonotype. This chain uses TRBV12-5 with TRBJ2-2; 7 bases line up with TRBD1. CDR3 length: 13 amino acids. Germline V gives CDR1 LGHNT, CDR2 FRNRAP. The V and J ends lost 5 bases and 4 bases, in that order; junction bases with no gene match: 1. CDR3 amino acids: CASGNRGTGELFF. The CDR3 DNA sequence: TGTGCTAGTGGTAACAGGGGCACCGGGGAGCTGTTTTTT.

This clonotype was recorded a few times. This chain joins TRBV5-1 and TRBJ2-2; no reliable D call. CDR3 size: 16 residues. Germline values: CDR1 SGHRS, CDR2 YFSETQ. V gave up 0 bases and J gave up 0 bases, with 9 bases separating them. The CDR3 DNA sequence: TGCGCCAGCAGCTTGGTTGGCAACCCGAACACCGGGGAGCTGTTTTTT. Its translation is CASSLVGNPNTGELFF.

This chain joins TRBV6-5 and TRBJ2-1, with TRBD2 matching over 9 bases. The trim removed 4 bases at V and 9 bases at J, leaving 10 bases unmatched. Germline CDR1 reads MNHEY; CDR2 reads SVGAGI. The CDR3 contains 15 residues. The chain's CDR3 is CASSSVDSGSTEQFF. Here the CDR3 DNA reads TGTGCCAGCAGTTCAGTGGATAGCGGGAGCACTGAGCAGTTCTTC.

The chain uses TRBV6-1 and TRBJ2-2; TRBD1 is a possible D gene (5 bases). The V end lost 7 bases, the J end lost 0 bases, and 18 bases lay between the germline ends. Germline CDR1 and CDR2: MNHNS and SASEGT. CDR3 size: 17 residues. The CDR3 reads CASTTRAGPANTGELFF. DNA of the CDR3: TGTGCCAGCACTACAAGGGCAGGGCCCGCGAACACCGGGGAGCTGTTTTTT.

The genes are TRBV4-1 and TRBJ1-1; TRBD1 is a possible D gene (5 bases). Trimming stripped 2 bases from V and 1 base from J, with 11 bases between. CDR3 length equals 15 residues. The V gene's germline CDR1 is MGHRA and CDR2 YSYEKL. Here the CDR3 reads CASSQTGTWNTEAFF. The CDR3 nucleotides are TGCGCCAGCAGCCAAACCGGGACGTGGAACACTGAAGCTTTCTTT.

The table lists this clonotype with a few counts. The rearrangement joins TRBV20-1 to TRBJ1-5; D gene uncertain. Germline assignment: CDR1 DFQATT and CDR2 SNEGSKA (reference sequence). V lost 5 bases and J 4 bases, leaving 18 bases between the germline ends. There are 15 residues in the CDR3. The CDR3 DNA reads TGCAGTGCTGGGGAGACCAACCTGCTTAATCAGCCCCAGCATTTT. This codes for CSAGETNLLNQPQHF.

The table lists this clonotype with a few counts. The V and J genes are TRBV15 and TRBJ1-4; D is unresolved. Trimming removed 0 bases from V and 0 bases from J, with 5 bases in between. The V gene's germline CDR1 is LNHNV and CDR2 YYDKDF (reference sequence). This CDR3 contains 15 residues. In DNA form, the CDR3 reads TGTGCCACCAGCAGAGACGGTGCAACTAATGAAAAACTGTTTTTT. The encoded protein is CATSRDGATNEKLFF.

The V and J genes are TRBV7-2 and TRBJ2-3; possible D gene TRBD2, 5 bases. Germline loops: CDR1 SGHTA, CDR2 FQGNSA. V was cut by 5 bases and J by 9 bases, with 12 bases left in between. The CDR3 totals 12 residues. The CDR3 spells CASSNLALTQYF. CDR3 DNA sequence: TGTGCCAGCAGCAACTTAGCGCTAACGCAGTATTTT.